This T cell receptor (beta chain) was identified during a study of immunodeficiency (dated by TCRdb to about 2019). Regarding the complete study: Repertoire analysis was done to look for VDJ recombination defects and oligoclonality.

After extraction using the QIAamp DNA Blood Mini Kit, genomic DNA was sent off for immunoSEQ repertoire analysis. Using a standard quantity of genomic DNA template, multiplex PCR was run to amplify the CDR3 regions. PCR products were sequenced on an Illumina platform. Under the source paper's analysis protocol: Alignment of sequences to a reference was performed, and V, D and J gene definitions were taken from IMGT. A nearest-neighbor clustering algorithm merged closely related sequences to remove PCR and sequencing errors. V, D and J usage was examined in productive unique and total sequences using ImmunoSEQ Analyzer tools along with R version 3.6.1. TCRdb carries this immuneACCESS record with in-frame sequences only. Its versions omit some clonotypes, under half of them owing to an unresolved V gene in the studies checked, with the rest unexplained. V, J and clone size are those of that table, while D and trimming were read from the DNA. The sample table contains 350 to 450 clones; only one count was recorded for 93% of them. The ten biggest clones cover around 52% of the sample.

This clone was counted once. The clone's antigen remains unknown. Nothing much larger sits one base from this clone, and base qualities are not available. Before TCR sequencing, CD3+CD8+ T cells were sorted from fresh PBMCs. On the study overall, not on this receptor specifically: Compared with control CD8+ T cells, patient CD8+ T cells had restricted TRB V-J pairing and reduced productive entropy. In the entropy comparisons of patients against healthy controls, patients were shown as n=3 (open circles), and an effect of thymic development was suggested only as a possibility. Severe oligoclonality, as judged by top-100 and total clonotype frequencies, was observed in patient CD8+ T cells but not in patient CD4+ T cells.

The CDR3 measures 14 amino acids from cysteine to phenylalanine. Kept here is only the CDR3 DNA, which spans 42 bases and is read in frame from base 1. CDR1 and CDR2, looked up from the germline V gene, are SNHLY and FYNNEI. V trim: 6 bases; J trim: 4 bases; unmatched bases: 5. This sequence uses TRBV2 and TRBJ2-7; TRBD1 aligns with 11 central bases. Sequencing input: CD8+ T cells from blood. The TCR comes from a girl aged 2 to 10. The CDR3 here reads CASRTDRGLYEQYF. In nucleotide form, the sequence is TGTGCCAGCAGGACGGACAGGGGGCTTTACGAGCAGTACTTC.